Below are 8 T cell receptor beta chains sequenced from a single sample in a study of CD8 T cells in ankylosing spondylitis. General observations from the study: Within ankylosing spondylitis blood, a TCR beta motif made up of eight highly homologous variants appeared to be characteristic.

Antigen specificity for these receptors is unknown. MiXCR, run by TCRdb on the 5' RACE reads, gives a single entry per CDR3 protein. The data show about 500,000 distinct CDR3 sequences, under 5.5% seen once. The sequencing sample was made of blood, either unsorted or a sorted T cell fraction (not recorded which). The origin of the receptors is a male donor with ankylosing spondylitis.

This clonotype appeared many times. The chain links TRBV11-2 to TRBJ2-1; possible D gene TRBD2, 6 bases. The CDR3 extends over 16 amino acids. Trimming removed 0 bases at V and 4 bases at J, with 13 bases between. Germline V CDR1 and CDR2: SGHAT, FQNNGV. The CDR3 sequence: CASSLDRPSAYNEQFF. The CDR3 DNA reads as TGTGCCAGCAGCTTAGATAGGCCTAGCGCATACAATGAGCAGTTCTTC.

This chain uses TRBV2 with TRBJ2-7, with 13 bases matching TRBD2. This CDR3 contains 16 residues. The J segment lost 4 bases and the V segment lost 6 bases, leaving 9 bases of the junction unmatched. Per germline, CDR1 SNHLY and CDR2 FYNNEI. The CDR3 region has the DNA TGTGCCAGCAGCCCCGGGACTAGCGGGAAGGAATACGAGCAGTACTTC. The encoded protein is CASSPGTSGKEYEQYF.

This clonotype was picked up a small number of times. V is TRBV5-1 and J is TRBJ2-7; D may correspond to TRBD1 or TRBD2 (6 bases each). Germline V gene lookup returns CDR1 SGHRS and CDR2 YFSETQ. The CDR3 contains 15 residues. Trimming took 4 bases from V and 2 from J, leaving 16 bases between them. The chain's CDR3 is CASSQGGGRAYEQYF. The CDR3, as DNA: TGCGCCAGCAGCCAAGGAGGGGGGAGAGCCTACGAGCAGTACTTC.

In regard to this clonotype: This may be a read error, as it is one base from a much larger clone. V and J are TRBV9 and TRBJ2-3; the match to TRBD2 covers 8 bases. The CDR3 sequence is 14 residues long. V gave up 3 bases and J gave up 5 bases; unmatched junction bases: 5. Germline CDR1 SGDLS, CDR2 YYNGEE. The CDR3 here is CASSAGLALDTQYF. The CDR3 region has the DNA TGTGCCAGCAGCGCAGGACTAGCATTAGATACGCAGTATTTT.

This clonotype was detected ten times or more. V usage is TRBV5-6 and J usage is TRBJ1-5; D is perhaps TRBD1 (5 bases). The CDR3 is 17 amino acids. V was trimmed by 1 base and J by 7 bases, leaving 21 bases between them. The germline V gene has CDR1 SGHDT and CDR2 YYEEEE. The CDR3 DNA is TGTGCCAGCAGCTTGAGAGGGGTAAGGGGCGAACGGCAGCCCCAGCATTTT. Translating gives CASSLRGVRGERQPQHF.

J is TRBJ2-3 and V is TRBV7-8; 7 nucleotides agree with TRBD2. This CDR3 region has 15 residues. The V gene end was trimmed by 5 bases and the J gene end by 1 base; junction bases not matched to a gene: 6. CDR1 SGHVS and CDR2 FQNEAQ come from the germline V gene. This CDR3 reads CASSLASGRTDTQYF. CDR3 nucleotides: TGTGCCAGCAGCCTCGCTAGCGGACGCACAGATACGCAGTATTTT.

This clonotype was counted many times. The chain joins TRBV20-1 to TRBJ1-2, with TRBD1 identical over 8 bases. This CDR3 is built from 16 residues. After removal of 5 bases from V and 2 bases from J, the junction contained 13 bases not matched to a gene. Germline lookup yields CDR1 DFQATT and CDR2 SNEGSKA (reference sequence). The DNA of the CDR3 is TGCAGTGCTGAATCAGGGGGCTCTGTTCTCAACTATGGCTACACCTTC. Protein product: CSAESGGSVLNYGYTF.

This rearrangement joins TRBV4-3 to TRBJ1-6; tentative D call: TRBD1 (5 bases). V lost 4 bases and J lost 6, with 10 bases in between. CDR3 length equals 14 residues. CDR1 and CDR2 from the germline V gene are LGHNA and YSLEER. In DNA form, the CDR3 reads TGCGCCAGCAGCCCGGGACTGAGTAATTCACCCCTCCACTTT. It specifies CASSPGLSNSPLHF.